Below, 3 T cell receptor beta chains from the same sample are listed, as sequenced in a study of T cell responses to AZD1222 COVID-19 vaccine. Method: immunoSEQ multiplex PCR; TCRdb's copy keeps in-frame clones and lacks some. The sample yields roughly 100,000 clones, about 85% seen once. Specimen: peripheral blood, collected on day 0 of AZD1222 vaccination. The receptors here all came from an adult in good health.

The count of this clone is one. The same CDR3 is also encoded by other DNA sequences in this sample. This chain uses TRBV5-1 with TRBJ2-3, with 7 nucleotides matching TRBD1. The J segment lost 1 base and the V segment lost 0 bases, leaving 2 bases of the junction unmatched. Germline V gene lookup returns CDR1 SGHRS and CDR2 YFSETQ. This CDR3 is 15 amino acids long. The DNA for the CDR3 is TGCGCCAGCAGCTTGGGACAGGGTGGCACAGATACGCAGTATTTT. This encodes CASSLGQGGTDTQYF.

Of note for this clone: An end of the junction does not agree with germline; a read error may underlie this. This sequence joins TRBV7-7 and TRBJ2-5; no clear D. The CDR3 loop spans 13 amino acids. Germline V CDR1 and CDR2: SSHAT, FNYEAQ (reference sequence). CDR3 sequence: CASSSQFGETQYF. In DNA, the CDR3 is TGTGCTAGCAGCTCTCAGTTCGGGGAGACCCAGTACTTC.

The chain links TRBV5-4 to TRBJ2-1; TRBD2 matches at 11 bases. Trimming cost V 0 bases and J 5 bases; bases outside gene matches: 1. CDR1 SGHNT and CDR2 YYREEE come from the germline V gene (reference sequence). This CDR3 spans 15 amino acids. The CDR3 spells CASSLVLAGDNEQFF. As DNA, the CDR3 is TGTGCCAGCAGCTTGGTACTAGCGGGAGACAATGAGCAGTTCTTC.